A single sample gave rise to the 15 T cell receptor beta chains below, sequenced in a study of cytomegalovirus exposure and HLA in healthy donors. Use of 60 Vbeta and 13 Jbeta primers characterized the PCR. TCRdb's table, derived via immunoSEQ multiplex PCR, lists solely in-frame clones and lacks some. The data show about 110,000 clones, under 90% seen once. Sequencing was performed on PBMCs. The receptors shown here come from a woman under 30 in good health and CMV-seronegative.

J is TRBJ1-2 and V is TRBV4-2, with 8 nucleotides matching TRBD1. The length of the CDR3 is 15 residues. V gave up 0 bases and J gave up 3 bases; unmatched junction bases: 3. Germline CDR1 is LGHNA and CDR2 is YNFKEQ. The CDR3 is CASSQETGGDYGYTF. The CDR3, as DNA: TGTGCCAGCAGCCAAGAAACAGGGGGGGACTATGGCTACACCTTC.

The chain carries TRBV28 and TRBJ1-2, with a possible D match to TRBD1 (5 bases). CDR1 and CDR2 (germline): MDHEN, SYDVKM. This CDR3 is 15 amino acids long. The V end lost 6 bases, the J end lost 4 bases, and 18 bases lay between the germline ends. CDR3 amino acids: CASSTSRGIGYGYTF. Here the CDR3 DNA reads TGTGCCAGCAGCACCAGCCGGGGGATCGGCTATGGCTACACCTTC.

V usage is TRBV29-1 and J usage is TRBJ2-3, with 7 bases aligning to TRBD2. V shed 5 bases, J shed 6 bases, and the junction held 8 bases outside the gene matches. Germline CDR1 reads SQVTM; CDR2 reads ANQGSEA. The CDR3 sequence is 13 residues long. The CDR3, as DNA: TGCAGCGTTCTCGGTGTCGGGGGGGATACGCAGTATTTT. Its translation: CSVLGVGGDTQYF.

V and J are TRBV28 and TRBJ1-5, with D possibly TRBD1 on 5 matching bases. CDR1 and CDR2 from the germline V gene are MDHEN and SYDVKM. CDR3 length: 17 residues. V lost 2 bases to trimming and J lost 1 base, with 15 bases between them. This chain's CDR3 is CASSLSQGIESNQPQHF. As DNA, the CDR3 is TGTGCCAGCAGTTTAAGCCAGGGTATCGAAAGCAATCAGCCCCAGCATTTT.

The rearrangement uses TRBV27 and TRBJ2-1; perhaps TRBD2 as D (5 bases). The V and J ends lost 7 bases and 2 bases respectively, with 15 bases between them. The CDR3 runs 15 residues. Germline values: CDR1 MNHEY, CDR2 SMNVEV (reference sequence). The CDR3, as DNA: TGTGCCAGCACTCGAAGGCTAGCTACCTACAATGAGCAGTTCTTC. Translation gives CASTRRLATYNEQFF.

This clone was picked up a small number of times. The V call is TRBV11-2, the J call TRBJ1-1; D may be TRBD1 (5 bases). CDR3 size: 12 residues. Trimming took 5 bases from V and 4 from J, leaving 8 bases between them. CDR1 is SGHAT and CDR2 is FQNNGV in the germline V gene. CDR3 DNA sequence: TGTGCCAGCAGCCCAAGGGGCACTGAAGCTTTCTTT. It specifies CASSPRGTEAFF.

The genes are TRBV7-2 and TRBJ2-1; TRBD2 matches at 8 bases. V shed 1 base, J shed 6 bases, and the junction held 8 bases outside the gene matches. The CDR3 is made up of 16 amino acids. Germline loops: CDR1 SGHTA, CDR2 FQGNSA. This chain's CDR3 is CASSLVSSGGGNEQFF. The CDR3 DNA reads TGTGCCAGCAGCTTAGTCAGTTCGGGAGGGGGCAATGAGCAGTTCTTC.

The V and J genes are TRBV6-6 and TRBJ1-5; D gene uncertain. Trimming removed 5 bases from V and 0 bases from J, with 8 bases in between. CDR3 length: 14 residues. Germline assignment: CDR1 MNHNY and CDR2 SVGAGI (reference sequence). The CDR3 nucleotides read TGTGCCAGCAGTAGCGGGGTTAGCAATCAGCCCCAGCATTTT. Translation gives CASSSGVSNQPQHF.

This chain uses TRBV19 with TRBJ1-4, with 7 bases lining up with TRBD1. The ends lost 5 bases at V and 2 bases at J; junction bases unmatched: 5. This CDR3 is built from 15 residues. Germline CDR1 LNHDA, CDR2 SQIVND (reference sequence). The CDR3 is CASSSTGSTNEKLFF. In nucleotides, the CDR3 is TGTGCCAGTAGTTCGACAGGGTCTACTAATGAAAAACTGTTTTTT.

The chain employs TRBV27 and TRBJ2-3; no firm D call. CDR1 is MNHEY, CDR2 SMNVEV, per germline (reference sequence). The ends were cut back, 3 bases at V and 0 bases at J, with 7 bases in the middle. There are 14 residues in the CDR3. The chain's CDR3 is CASSLVQSTDTQYF. The CDR3 region has the DNA TGTGCCAGCAGTTTGGTCCAGAGCACAGATACGCAGTATTTT.

The chain combines TRBV10-3 with TRBJ2-7; the match to TRBD1 covers 10 bases. V was pared by 6 bases and J by 2 bases, with 7 bases of the junction left unmatched. This CDR3 has 15 residues. Per germline, CDR1 ENHRY and CDR2 SYGVKD. As DNA, the CDR3 is TGTGCCATCAGAGACCGGGACAGGGGCACCTACGAGCAGTACGTC. It yields the protein CAIRDRDRGTYEQYV.

The rearrangement joins TRBV4-3 to TRBJ1-1; D is undetermined. This CDR3 has 14 residues. Trimming cost V 0 bases and J 8 bases, with 13 bases left between them. Germline V CDR1 and CDR2: LGHNA, YSLEER. CDR3 sequence (DNA): TGCGCCAGCAGCCAAGAGGTAGGCAGGCCCGAAGCTTTCTTT. Translation gives CASSQEVGRPEAFF.

This rearrangement joins TRBV5-1 to TRBJ2-5; a possible D gene is TRBD1 (5 bases). CDR3 length equals 14 residues. V was cut by 1 base and J by 5 bases, with 12 bases left in between. Germline CDR1 and CDR2: SGHRS and YFSETQ. CDR3 sequence reads: CASSLSPGKETQYF. The CDR3 DNA follows: TGCGCCAGCAGCTTGTCGCCAGGGAAGGAGACCCAGTACTTC.

The chain uses TRBV19 and TRBJ2-7; tentative D call: TRBD1 (6 bases). Trimming stripped 3 bases from V and 9 bases from J, with 15 bases between. Germline CDR1 reads LNHDA; CDR2 reads SQIVND (reference sequence). This CDR3 has 13 residues. The CDR3 is CASSMSGDTTQYV. The CDR3 DNA follows: TGTGCCAGTAGTATGAGTGGGGACACCACGCAGTACGTC.

This CDR3 reads CASRLEDRGLPNQPQHF. The CDR3, as DNA: TGTGCCAGCAGGTTGGAGGACAGGGGGCTCCCAAATCAGCCCCAGCATTTT. The chain carries TRBV28 and TRBJ1-5; 11 bases line up with TRBD1. Germline V gene data show CDR1 as MDHEN and CDR2 as SYDVKM. The CDR3 has 17 residues. V was pared by 6 bases and J by 4 bases, with 11 bases of the junction left unmatched. Looking up the rest from reference TRBV28 and TRBJ1-5 gives the full variable domain: DVKVTQSSRYLVKRTGEKVFLECVQDMDHENMFWYRQDPGLGLRLIYFSYDVKMKEKGDIPEGYSVSREKKERFSLILESASTNQTSMYLCASRLEDRGLPNQPQHFGDGTRLSIL.